This T cell receptor beta chain was found in a study of cytomegalovirus exposure and HLA in healthy donors. Whole-study context: In a previous analysis, more than 90 million unique TCR beta sequences were found from roughly 200 million T cells. Broader study findings: Diagnosis of cytomegalovirus status made by the classifier reportedly showed high specificity and sensitivity. When a later analysis compared HLA-associated TCR beta chains with equally common others, the HLA-associated chains turned out to be more clonally expanded and to have lower generation probabilities.

Concerning this clone itself: Its antigen is undetermined.

The PCR employed 60 Vbeta primers together with 13 Jbeta primers. Produced via immunoSEQ multiplex PCR; TCRdb's table is partial and in-frame only. The sample lists some 150,000 clones, around 82% occurring once. Material: PBMCs. This TCR derives from a woman aged 45 to 65 in good health and CMV-seropositive.

CDR3 protein: CASSSMSTDTQYF. Written as DNA, the CDR3 is TGTGCCAGCAGCTCTATGAGCACAGATACGCAGTATTTT. The J gene is TRBJ2-3, the V gene TRBV7-9, with D unclear. The CDR3 is 13 residues long. Germline V gene data show CDR1 as SEHNR and CDR2 as FQNEAQ (reference sequence). The V end lost 4 bases, the J end lost 0 bases, and 5 bases lay between the germline ends.